Only a few counts were recorded for the clone carrying this T cell receptor (beta chain). What it recognizes is unknown. This entry is derived from a study of neurological immune-mediated disorders. General study points: None of the CDR3 amino acid sequences of expanded clones recurred across subjects, suggesting private repertoires in all groups. Expansion of TCR clones was greatest in HTLV-1-associated myelopathy and smallest in multiple sclerosis, where it fell below that of healthy controls.

The CDR3 has 14 residues. The cDNA was generated through 5'RACE incorporating 10-nucleotide random UMIs. TCRdb re-analysed the 5' RACE reads in MiXCR, keeping a single row per CDR3 protein. Altogether some 54,000 distinct CDR3 sequences are present, about 10% being singletons, with the ten largest covering approximately 6.6%. Time point indicated: longitudinal time-point 1 (baseline). Unsorted libraries were prepared from 2 million PBMCs that had been stored at -80 C. This rearrangement joins TRBV21-1 to TRBJ2-7; the D segment call TRBD1 is taken from the table without a DNA check. TRBV21-1 has pseudogene status. The sequenced sample consisted of PBMCs. This receptor was obtained from a male donor with HTLV-1-associated myelopathy (HAM/TSP). The CDR3 coding sequence is TGTGCCAGCAGCAACCGGGACAGGGGCTACGAGCAGTACTTC. Translating it yields CASSNRDRGYEQYF.